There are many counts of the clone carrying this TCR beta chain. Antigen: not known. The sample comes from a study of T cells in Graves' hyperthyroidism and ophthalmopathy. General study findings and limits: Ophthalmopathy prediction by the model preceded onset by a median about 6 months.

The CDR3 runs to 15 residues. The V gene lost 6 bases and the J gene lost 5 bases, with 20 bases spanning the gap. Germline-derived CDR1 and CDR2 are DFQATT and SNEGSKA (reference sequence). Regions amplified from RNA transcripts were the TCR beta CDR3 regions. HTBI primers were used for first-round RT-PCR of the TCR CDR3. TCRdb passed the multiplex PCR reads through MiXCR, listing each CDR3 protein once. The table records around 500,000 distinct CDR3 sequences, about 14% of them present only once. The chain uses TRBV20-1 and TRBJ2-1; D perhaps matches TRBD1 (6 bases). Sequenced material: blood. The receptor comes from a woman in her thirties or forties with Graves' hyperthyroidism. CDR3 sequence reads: CSAPAVNTGNNEQFF. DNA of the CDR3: TGCAGTGCCCCCGCGGTAAATACAGGGAACAATGAGCAGTTCTTC.